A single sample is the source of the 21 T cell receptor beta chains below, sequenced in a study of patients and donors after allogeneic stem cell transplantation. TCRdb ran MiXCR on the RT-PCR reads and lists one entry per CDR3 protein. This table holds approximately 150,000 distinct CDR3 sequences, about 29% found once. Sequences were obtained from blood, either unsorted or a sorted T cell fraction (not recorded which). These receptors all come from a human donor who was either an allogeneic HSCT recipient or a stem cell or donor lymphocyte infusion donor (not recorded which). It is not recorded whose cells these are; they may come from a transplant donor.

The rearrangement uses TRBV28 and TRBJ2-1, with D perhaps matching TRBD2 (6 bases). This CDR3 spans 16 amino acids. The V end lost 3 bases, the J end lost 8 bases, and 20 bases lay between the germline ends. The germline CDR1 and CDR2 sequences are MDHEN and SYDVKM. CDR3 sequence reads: CASSFSGTPVWDEQFF. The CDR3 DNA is TGTGCCAGCAGTTTTTCGGGGACTCCGGTCTGGGATGAGCAGTTCTTC.

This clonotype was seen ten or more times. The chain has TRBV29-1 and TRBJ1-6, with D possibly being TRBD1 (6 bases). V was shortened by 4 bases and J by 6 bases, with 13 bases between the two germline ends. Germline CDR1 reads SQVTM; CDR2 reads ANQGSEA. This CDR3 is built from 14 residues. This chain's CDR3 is CSVAVGGANSPLHF. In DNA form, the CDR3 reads TGCAGCGTTGCCGTCGGGGGGGCTAATTCACCCCTCCACTTT. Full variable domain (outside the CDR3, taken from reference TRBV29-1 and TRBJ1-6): SAVISQKPSRDICQRGTSLTIQCQVDSQVTMMFWYRQQPGQSLTLIATANQGSEATYESGFVIDKFPISRPNLTFSTLTVSNMSPEDSSIYLCSVAVGGANSPLHFGNGTRLTVT.

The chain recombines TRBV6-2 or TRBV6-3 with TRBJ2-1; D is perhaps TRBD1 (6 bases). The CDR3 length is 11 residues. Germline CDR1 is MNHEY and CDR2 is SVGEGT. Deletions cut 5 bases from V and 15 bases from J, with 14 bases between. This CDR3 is CASSPRQERFF. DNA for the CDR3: TGTGCCAGCAGTCCCCGACAGGAGAGGTTCTTC.

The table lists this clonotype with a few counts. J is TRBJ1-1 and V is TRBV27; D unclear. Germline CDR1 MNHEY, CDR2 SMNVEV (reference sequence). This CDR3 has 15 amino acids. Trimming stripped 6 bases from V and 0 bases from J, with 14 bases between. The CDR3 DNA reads TGTGCCAGCAGCAACAGTCTGGTGATGAACACTGAAGCTTTCTTT. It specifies CASSNSLVMNTEAFF.

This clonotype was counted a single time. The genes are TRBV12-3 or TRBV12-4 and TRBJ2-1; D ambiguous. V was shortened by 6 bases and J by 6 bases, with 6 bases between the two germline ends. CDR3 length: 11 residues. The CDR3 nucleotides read TGTGCCAGCAGCCATATCAATGAGCAGTTCTTC. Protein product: CASSHINEQFF.

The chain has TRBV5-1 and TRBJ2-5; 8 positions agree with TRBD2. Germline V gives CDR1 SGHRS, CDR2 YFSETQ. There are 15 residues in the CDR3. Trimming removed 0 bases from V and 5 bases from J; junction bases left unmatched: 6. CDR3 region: CASSLGPGGGETQYF. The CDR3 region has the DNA TGCGCCAGCAGCTTGGGTCCGGGAGGGGGTGAGACCCAGTACTTC.

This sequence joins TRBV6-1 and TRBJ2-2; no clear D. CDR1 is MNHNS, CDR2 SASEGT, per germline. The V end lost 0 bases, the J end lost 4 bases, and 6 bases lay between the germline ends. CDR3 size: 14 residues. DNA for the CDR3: TGTGCCAGCAGTGAAGCGCCTCTCACCGGGGAGCTGTTTTTT. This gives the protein CASSEAPLTGELFF.

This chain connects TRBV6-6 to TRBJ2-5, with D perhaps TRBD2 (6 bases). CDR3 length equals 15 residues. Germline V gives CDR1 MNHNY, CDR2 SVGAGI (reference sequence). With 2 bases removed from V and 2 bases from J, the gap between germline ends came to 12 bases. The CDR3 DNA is TGTGCCAGCAGTTACGTGGCGGGACGGCAAGAGACCCAGTACTTC. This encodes CASSYVAGRQETQYF.

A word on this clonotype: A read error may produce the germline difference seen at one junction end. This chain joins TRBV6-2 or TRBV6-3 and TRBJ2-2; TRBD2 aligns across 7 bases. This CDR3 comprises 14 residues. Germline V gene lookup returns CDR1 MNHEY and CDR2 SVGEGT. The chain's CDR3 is CASRELANTGELFF. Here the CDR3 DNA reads TGTGCCAGCAGGGAACTAGCGAATACCGGGGAGCTGTTTTTT.

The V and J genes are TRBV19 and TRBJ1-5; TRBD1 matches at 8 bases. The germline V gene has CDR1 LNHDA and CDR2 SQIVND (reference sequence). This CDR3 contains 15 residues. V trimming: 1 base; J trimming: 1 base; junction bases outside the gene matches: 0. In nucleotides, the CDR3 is TGTGCCAGTAGTATAGGGGACAGGAGCAATCAGCCCCAGCATTTT. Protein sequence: CASSIGDRSNQPQHF. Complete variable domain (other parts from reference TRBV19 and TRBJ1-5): DGGITQSPKYLFRKEGQNVTLSCEQNLNHDAMYWYRQDPGQGLRLIYYSQIVNDFQKGDIAEGYSVSREKKESFPLTVTSAQKNPTAFYLCASSIGDRSNQPQHFGDGTRLSIL.

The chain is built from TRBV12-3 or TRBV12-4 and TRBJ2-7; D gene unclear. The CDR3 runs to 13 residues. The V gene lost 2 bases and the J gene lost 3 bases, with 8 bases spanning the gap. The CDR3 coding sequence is TGTGCCAGCAGTTTAATCCCGGACTACGAGCAGTACTTC. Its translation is CASSLIPDYEQYF.

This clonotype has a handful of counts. The CDR3 here is CASSWDRAVHSPLHF. The CDR3 coding sequence is TGTGCCAGCAGTTGGGACAGGGCTGTGCATTCACCCCTCCACTTT. The chain uses TRBV27 and TRBJ1-6; TRBD1 aligns across 9 bases. After removal of 4 bases from V and 8 bases from J, the junction contained 6 bases not matched to a gene. The CDR3 loop spans 15 amino acids. CDR1 is MNHEY and CDR2 is SMNVEV in the germline V gene (reference sequence).

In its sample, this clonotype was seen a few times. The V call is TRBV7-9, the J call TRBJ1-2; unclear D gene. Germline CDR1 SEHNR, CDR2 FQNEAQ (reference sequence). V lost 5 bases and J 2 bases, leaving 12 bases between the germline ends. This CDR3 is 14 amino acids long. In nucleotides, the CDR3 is TGTGCCAGCAGCGTCGCGGGGTGGAACTATGGCTACACCTTC. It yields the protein CASSVAGWNYGYTF.

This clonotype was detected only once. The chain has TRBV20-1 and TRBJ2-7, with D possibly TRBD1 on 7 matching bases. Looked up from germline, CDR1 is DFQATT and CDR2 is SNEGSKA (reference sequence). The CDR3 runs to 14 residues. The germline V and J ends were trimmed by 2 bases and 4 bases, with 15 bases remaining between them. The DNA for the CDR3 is TGCAGTGCTAGACGGGAGAAGGGGGCTTACGAGCAGTACTTC. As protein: CSARREKGAYEQYF.

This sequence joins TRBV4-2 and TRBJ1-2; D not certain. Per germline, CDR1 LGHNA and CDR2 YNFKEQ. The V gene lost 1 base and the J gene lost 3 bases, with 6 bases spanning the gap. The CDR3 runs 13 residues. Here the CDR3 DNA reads TGTGCCAGCAGCCAAGTATCGGACTATGGCTACACCTTC. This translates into CASSQVSDYGYTF.

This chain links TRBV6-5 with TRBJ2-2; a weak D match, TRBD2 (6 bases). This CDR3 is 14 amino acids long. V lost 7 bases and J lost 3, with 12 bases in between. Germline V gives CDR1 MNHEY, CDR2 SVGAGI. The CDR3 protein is CASKAGLYTGELFF. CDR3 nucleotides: TGTGCCAGCAAGGCGGGGTTGTACACCGGGGAGCTGTTTTTT.

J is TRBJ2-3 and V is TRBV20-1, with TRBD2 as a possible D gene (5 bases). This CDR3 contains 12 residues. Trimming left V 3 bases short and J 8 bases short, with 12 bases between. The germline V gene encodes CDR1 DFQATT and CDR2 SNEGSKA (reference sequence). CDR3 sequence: CSASPAGGTQYF. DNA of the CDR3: TGCAGTGCTAGTCCCGCGGGTGGTACGCAGTATTTT.

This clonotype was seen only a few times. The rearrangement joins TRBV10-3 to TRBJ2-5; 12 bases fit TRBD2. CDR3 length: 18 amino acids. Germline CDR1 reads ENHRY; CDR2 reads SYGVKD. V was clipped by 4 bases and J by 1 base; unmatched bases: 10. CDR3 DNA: TGTGCCATCAGTGGACTAGCGGGAGAGAGTGGGCTCCAAGAGACCCAGTACTTC. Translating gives CAISGLAGESGLQETQYF.

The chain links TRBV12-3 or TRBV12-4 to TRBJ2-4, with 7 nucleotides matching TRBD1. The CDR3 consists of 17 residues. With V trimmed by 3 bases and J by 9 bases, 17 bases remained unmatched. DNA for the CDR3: TGTGCCAGCAGTTTCGGTTATAGGGGGCGGGTAGGAGTCATTCAGTACTTC. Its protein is CASSFGYRGRVGVIQYF.

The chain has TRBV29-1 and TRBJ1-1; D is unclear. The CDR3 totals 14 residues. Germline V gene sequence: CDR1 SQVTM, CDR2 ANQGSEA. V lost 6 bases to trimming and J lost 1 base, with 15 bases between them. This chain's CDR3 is CSVPGGRKNTEAFF. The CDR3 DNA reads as TGCAGCGTCCCCGGCGGGAGAAAGAACACTGAAGCTTTCTTT.

The CDR3 DNA reads TGTGCCAGCAGTCTGGACGACAGGTTCGACGAGCAGTACTTC. As protein: CASSLDDRFDEQYF. The V gene is TRBV6-5, the J gene TRBJ2-7, with a tentative D call TRBD1 (6 bases). Germline V lookup: CDR1 MNHEY, CDR2 SVGAGI. Trimming removed 5 bases from V and 5 bases from J, with 16 bases in between. This CDR3 has 14 amino acids.